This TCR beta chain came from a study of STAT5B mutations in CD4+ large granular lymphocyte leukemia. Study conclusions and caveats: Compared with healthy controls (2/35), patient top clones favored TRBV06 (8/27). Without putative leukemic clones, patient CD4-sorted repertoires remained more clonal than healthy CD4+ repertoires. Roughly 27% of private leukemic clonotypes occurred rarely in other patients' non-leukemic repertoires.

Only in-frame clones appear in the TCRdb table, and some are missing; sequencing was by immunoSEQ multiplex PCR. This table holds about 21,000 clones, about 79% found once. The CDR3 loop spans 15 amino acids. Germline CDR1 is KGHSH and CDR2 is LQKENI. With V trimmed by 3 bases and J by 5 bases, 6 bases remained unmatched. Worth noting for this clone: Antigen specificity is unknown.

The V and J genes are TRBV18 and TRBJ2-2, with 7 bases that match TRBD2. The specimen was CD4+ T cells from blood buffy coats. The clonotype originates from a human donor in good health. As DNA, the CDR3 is TGTGCCAGCTCACCTACTAGCGCCGATACCGGGGAGCTGTTTTTT. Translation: CASSPTSADTGELFF.